Below, 21 T cell receptor beta chains from the same sample are listed, as sequenced in a study of blood T cell repertoires in COVID-19. Sequencing was performed with immunoSEQ multiplex PCR; in TCRdb, only in-frame clones are kept and a portion is missing. Here the sample spans about 280,000 clones, 86% being singletons. The sample was peripheral blood. Every receptor here comes from a woman in her seventies with COVID-19, enrolled during active disease.

The rearrangement joins TRBV5-1 to TRBJ1-1, with D perhaps TRBD1 (5 bases). The CDR3 is 15 residues long. The germline V gene encodes CDR1 SGHRS and CDR2 YFSETQ. V was shortened by 1 base and J by 2 bases, with 12 bases between the two germline ends. CDR3 loop: CASSLNQGGNTEAFF. For the CDR3, the DNA is TGCGCCAGCAGCTTGAATCAGGGAGGTAACACTGAAGCTTTCTTT.

CDR3 region: CASSSRTVWSTDTQYF. For the CDR3, the DNA is TGTGCCAGCAGCTCGAGGACAGTGTGGAGCACAGATACGCAGTATTTT. The chain combines TRBV5-4 with TRBJ2-3; a possible D gene is TRBD1 (6 bases). Germline CDR1 SGHNT, CDR2 YYREEE (reference sequence). The CDR3 covers 16 residues. Trimming removed 3 bases from V and 0 bases from J, with 14 bases in between. The whole variable domain, filled in from reference TRBV5-4 and TRBJ2-3, reads ETGVTQSPTHLIKTRGQQVTLRCSSQSGHNTVSWYQQALGQGPQFIFQYYREEENGRGNFPPRFSGLQFPNYSSELNVNALELDDSALYLCASSSRTVWSTDTQYFGPGTRLTVL.

V usage is TRBV5-1 and J usage is TRBJ2-7; D not resolved. Trimming stripped 4 bases from V and 5 bases from J, with 13 bases between. The CDR3 is 13 amino acids. Germline CDR1 is SGHRS and CDR2 is YFSETQ. CDR3 protein: CASSPLYSDEQYF. The CDR3 DNA reads as TGCGCCAGCAGCCCCCTGTATAGTGACGAGCAGTACTTC.

The J gene is TRBJ1-3, the V gene TRBV5-1; no definite D call. CDR1 is SGHRS and CDR2 is YFSETQ in the germline V gene. Trimming took off 4 bases at V and 0 bases at J, with 14 bases between the two ends. This CDR3 has 16 residues. Here the CDR3 DNA reads TGCGCCAGCAGCGATGGAGGCAGCAACTCTGGAAACACCATATATTTT. Translating it yields CASSDGGSNSGNTIYF.

V is TRBV7-9 and J is TRBJ2-1; maybe TRBD1 (6 bases). The CDR3 loop spans 15 amino acids. The V gene's germline CDR1 is SEHNR and CDR2 FQNEAQ (reference sequence). V dropped 10 bases and J dropped 5 bases, with 21 bases sitting between them. The CDR3 nucleotides read TGTGCCATCCCCAGGGGTAGGGGGATAAACAATGAGCAGTTCTTC. Protein: CAIPRGRGINNEQFF. Full variable domain (remainder filled in from reference TRBV7-9 and TRBJ2-1): DTGVSQNPRHKITKRGQNVTFRCDPISEHNRLYWYRQTLGQGPEFLTYFQNEAQLEKSRLLSDRFSAERPKGSFSTLEIQRTEQGDSAMYLCAIPRGRGINNEQFFGPGTRLTVL.

The chain is built from TRBV3-1 (or the pseudogene TRBV3-2) and TRBJ2-2; tentatively, D is TRBD2 (7 bases). This CDR3 has 21 amino acids. V was shortened by 1 base and J by 3 bases, with 27 bases between the two germline ends. Germline CDR1 reads LGHDT; CDR2 reads YNNKEL (reference sequence). CDR3 residues: CASSQVRPFLRGRRDTGELFF. In DNA form, the CDR3 reads TGTGCCAGCAGCCAAGTCCGGCCGTTCCTGCGGGGGCGTCGTGACACCGGGGAGCTGTTTTTT.

A word on this clone: Other nucleotide sequences in the sample specify the same CDR3. CDR3 region: CASSFGAATNEKLFF. Here the CDR3 DNA reads TGCGCCAGCAGCTTTGGGGCTGCAACTAATGAAAAACTGTTTTTT. The chain links TRBV5-1 to TRBJ1-4, with a tentative D call TRBD1 (5 bases). The germline V gene encodes CDR1 SGHRS and CDR2 YFSETQ. The CDR3 length is 15 residues. With 2 bases removed from V and 0 bases from J, the gap between germline ends came to 8 bases.

The V gene is TRBV19, the J gene TRBJ1-4, with 9 bases aligning to TRBD1. V was pared by 1 base and J by 5 bases, with 2 bases of the junction left unmatched. The CDR3 has 15 amino acids. The germline V gene has CDR1 LNHDA and CDR2 SQIVND (reference sequence). The CDR3 DNA follows: TGTGCCAGTAGTATAGGAGACAGGGGGAATGAAAAACTGTTTTTT. This codes for CASSIGDRGNEKLFF.

The chain is built from TRBV30 and TRBJ1-3; D is possibly TRBD1 (5 bases). The CDR3 covers 15 residues. V lost 3 bases and J 2 bases, leaving 14 bases between the germline ends. CDR1 and CDR2 from the germline V gene are GTSNPN and SVGIG (reference sequence). CDR3 in amino acids: CAWRREAGTGNTIYF. CDR3 nucleotide sequence: TGTGCCTGGAGAAGAGAAGCAGGGACTGGAAACACCATATATTTT.

The chain is built from TRBV5-4 and TRBJ1-2, with D hard to call. Trimming removed 3 bases at V and 8 bases at J, with 17 bases between. The CDR3 loop spans 14 amino acids. Germline values: CDR1 SGHNT, CDR2 YYREEE (reference sequence). CDR3 loop: CASSSGSVMRGYTF. As DNA, the CDR3 is TGTGCCAGCAGCTCCGGGTCTGTCATGAGGGGCTACACCTTC.

The rearrangement uses TRBV12-5 and TRBJ2-7, with D possibly TRBD2 on 7 matching bases. Germline V gene sequence: CDR1 LGHNT, CDR2 FRNRAP. The CDR3 extends over 16 amino acids. Trimming left V 7 bases short and J 1 base short, with 20 bases between. CDR3 sequence (DNA): TGTGCTAGTGCCATCATTCTCGGGGGGCCATCCTACGAGCAGTACTTC. This gives the protein CASAIILGGPSYEQYF.

The rearrangement joins TRBV7-9 to TRBJ2-1, with D possibly TRBD2 on 7 matching bases. This CDR3 contains 15 residues. The germline V gene has CDR1 SEHNR and CDR2 FQNEAQ (reference sequence). V dropped 4 bases and J dropped 10 bases, with 20 bases sitting between them. The CDR3 reads CASSSPGGPFAEQFF. The CDR3 DNA sequence: TGTGCCAGCAGCTCTCCCGGGGGGCCCTTTGCGGAGCAGTTCTTC.

Here the CDR3 reads CATSPWDRGHYEQYF. Here the CDR3 DNA reads TGTGCCACCAGCCCCTGGGACAGGGGGCACTACGAGCAGTACTTC. V is TRBV24-1 and J is TRBJ2-7, with 12 bases lining up with TRBD1. Germline lookup yields CDR1 KGHDR and CDR2 SFDVKD. The CDR3 runs to 15 residues. With 7 bases clipped from V and 3 bases from J, the junction kept 6 bases outside the gene matches.

This chain connects TRBV5-4 to TRBJ2-5; 10 bases map to TRBD1. The germline CDR1 and CDR2 sequences are SGHNT and YYREEE (reference sequence). After removal of 1 base from V and 4 bases from J, the junction contained 7 bases not matched to a gene. The CDR3 is made up of 16 amino acids. The CDR3 sequence is CASSLMTGGAGETQYF. For the CDR3, the DNA is TGTGCCAGCAGCTTGATGACAGGGGGCGCGGGAGAGACCCAGTACTTC.

The V call is TRBV11-2, the J call TRBJ2-5; TRBD2 is a possible D gene (7 bases). V was cut by 1 base and J by 5 bases, with 14 bases left in between. Germline V CDR1 and CDR2: SGHAT, FQNNGV. The CDR3 spans 15 residues. The CDR3 region has the DNA TGTGCCAGCAGCTTAGTCGGGGGGCCTGGTGAGACCCAGTACTTC. It translates to CASSLVGGPGETQYF.

The gene calls are TRBV28 and TRBJ1-3; D is uncertain. The CDR3 has 15 residues. Trimming shortened V by 6 bases and J by 0 bases, and 12 bases separated the two germline ends. Germline V gene lookup returns CDR1 MDHEN and CDR2 SYDVKM. The CDR3 spells CASSPITVSGNTIYF. CDR3 nucleotide sequence: TGTGCCAGCAGCCCCATAACGGTCTCTGGAAACACCATATATTTT.

This clone appeared once. The chain is built from TRBV12-5 and TRBJ1-1; a weak D match, TRBD1 (5 bases). Germline V gene sequence: CDR1 LGHNT, CDR2 FRNRAP. The CDR3 has 15 amino acids. The V gene lost 8 bases and the J gene lost 4 bases, with 20 bases spanning the gap. The CDR3 sequence: CASLGGGFYGTEAFF. DNA of the CDR3: TGTGCTAGTTTAGGTGGGGGGTTCTATGGCACTGAAGCTTTCTTT.

The rearrangement links TRBV5-4 to TRBJ2-2; 8 nucleotides agree with TRBD1. The CDR3 consists of 17 residues. V shed 4 bases and J 0 bases; nucleotides not matched to a gene: 8. Germline assignment: CDR1 SGHNT and CDR2 YYREEE (reference sequence). The CDR3 protein is CASSIWTGLANTGELFF. In DNA form, the CDR3 reads TGTGCCAGCAGCATTTGGACAGGGCTAGCGAACACCGGGGAGCTGTTTTTT.

On this clone: Other nucleotide sequences from this sample produce the same CDR3. The rearrangement links TRBV28 to TRBJ2-1; D ambiguous. The CDR3 has 11 amino acids. Trimming pared 3 bases from V and 10 bases from J, leaving 7 bases between. Germline CDR1 MDHEN, CDR2 SYDVKM. The DNA for the CDR3 is TGTGCCAGCAGTTTCTGGGCGGAGCAGTTCTTC. Translating it yields CASSFWAEQFF. Full variable domain (outside the CDR3, taken from reference TRBV28 and TRBJ2-1): DVKVTQSSRYLVKRTGEKVFLECVQDMDHENMFWYRQDPGLGLRLIYFSYDVKMKEKGDIPEGYSVSREKKERFSLILESASTNQTSMYLCASSFWAEQFFGPGTRLTVL.

The V gene is TRBV6-5, the J gene TRBJ1-2; tentatively, D is TRBD1 (6 bases). In germline, CDR1 is MNHEY, CDR2 SVGAGI. V lost 4 bases and J lost 3, with 15 bases in between. This CDR3 is 15 amino acids long. CDR3 residues: CASSSTGSGDYGYTF. Written as DNA, the CDR3 is TGTGCCAGCAGTTCCACAGGGTCTGGAGACTATGGCTACACCTTC.

This clone was recorded once. The chain recombines TRBV12-3 or TRBV12-4 with TRBJ1-1, with D unresolved. V lost 6 bases and J 7 bases, leaving 15 bases between the germline ends. The CDR3 contains 13 residues. CDR3 sequence (DNA): TGTGCCAGCAGCAGCGTAGTGGCGGGTGAAGCTTTCTTT. Protein sequence: CASSSVVAGEAFF.